The clone carrying this T cell receptor beta chain was counted between two and nine times. The sample originates from a study of Graves' ophthalmopathy and Graves' hyperthyroidism. Germline V CDR1 and CDR2: MNHNY, SVGAGI (reference sequence). The CDR3 loop spans 14 amino acids. The ends lost 0 bases at V and 8 bases at J; junction bases unmatched: 6. RNA transcripts were the template, and TCR beta CDR3 regions were amplified from them. The authors performed first-round RT-PCR with HTBI primers and then a second-round multiplex PCR. MiXCR, applied by TCRdb to the multiplex PCR reads, yields one record per CDR3 protein. The repertoire has hundreds of thousands of distinct CDR3 sequences, over 40% of them found once; the top ten carry about 3.3%.

The chain combines TRBV6-6 with TRBJ1-1; 7 bases fit TRBD1. The sample comprised peripheral blood. The source is an adult man with Graves' ophthalmopathy. The CDR3 loop reads CASSYSVTQGEAFF. CDR3 in DNA: TGTGCCAGCAGTTACTCGGTCACACAGGGGGAAGCTTTCTTT.